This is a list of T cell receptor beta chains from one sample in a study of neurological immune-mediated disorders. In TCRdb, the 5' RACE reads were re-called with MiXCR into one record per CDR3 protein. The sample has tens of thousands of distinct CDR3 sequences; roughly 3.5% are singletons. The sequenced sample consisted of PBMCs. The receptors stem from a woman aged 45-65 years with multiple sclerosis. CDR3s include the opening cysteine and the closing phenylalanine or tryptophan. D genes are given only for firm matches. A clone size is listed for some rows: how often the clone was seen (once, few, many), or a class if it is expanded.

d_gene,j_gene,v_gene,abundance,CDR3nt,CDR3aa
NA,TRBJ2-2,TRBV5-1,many,TGCGCCAGCAGCTTGAAGTCGGACACCGGGGAGCTGTTTTTT,CASSLKSDTGELFF
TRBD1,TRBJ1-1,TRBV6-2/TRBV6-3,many,TGTGCCAGCAGCAGGACAGGGGCGAACACTGAAGCTTTCTTT,CASSRTGANTEAFF
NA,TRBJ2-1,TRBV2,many,TGTGCCAGCAGTGACACACAATCCTACAATGAGCAGTTCTTC,CASSDTQSYNEQFF
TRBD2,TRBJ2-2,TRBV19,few,TGTGCCAGTAGTATTAGGGGGGCTAGCGGGTCCACAGGCACCGGGGAGCTGTTTTTT,CASSIRGASGSTGTGELFF
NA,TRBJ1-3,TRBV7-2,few,TGTGCCAGCAGTAGGGCAGGAAAAAACATATATTTT,CASSRAGKNIYF
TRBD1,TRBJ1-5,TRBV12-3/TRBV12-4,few,TGTGCCAGCAGTTCACAGGGGGCTATCCAGCCCCAGCATTTT,CASSSQGAIQPQHF
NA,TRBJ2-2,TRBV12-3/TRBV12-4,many,TGTGCCGGCCTTGGGTTGGGGGCTGGCACCGGGGAGCTGTTTTTT,CAGLGLGAGTGELFF
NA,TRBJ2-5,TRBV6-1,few,TGTGCCAGCTGGGGTTTCAGGGAACTCCAAGAGACCCAGTACTTC,CASWGFRELQETQYF
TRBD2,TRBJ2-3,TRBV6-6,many,TGTGCCAGCACCCCGGCTAGCGGGGGCCGGAGCACAGATACGCAGTATTTT,CASTPASGGRSTDTQYF
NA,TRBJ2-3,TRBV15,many,TGTGCCACCAGCAGAGCTGTTTCTACGCAGTATTTT,CATSRAVSTQYF
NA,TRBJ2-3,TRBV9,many,TGTGCCAGCAGCGTAGGTCTAGCGCGAGATACGCAGTATTTT,CASSVGLARDTQYF
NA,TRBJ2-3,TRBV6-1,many,TGTGCCAGCAGGGGGGTCCGCACAGATACGCAGTATTTT,CASRGVRTDTQYF
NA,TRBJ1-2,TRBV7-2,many,TGTGCCAGCATCGACCACGAATGGGTGTCTCCGGATGGCTACACCTTC,CASIDHEWVSPDGYTF
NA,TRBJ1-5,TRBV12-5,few,TGTGCTAGTGGTTTGGGTAATCAGGGGCCGATGACCCAGAATTTT,CASGLGNQGPMTQNF
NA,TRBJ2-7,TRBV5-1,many,TGCGCCAGCAGCTTGACTCCCTCAAGGAGGAGCTCCTACGAGCAGTACTTC,CASSLTPSRRSSYEQYF
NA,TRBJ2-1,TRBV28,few,TGTGCCAGCAGGGGAAGGGACTCCTACAATGAGCAGTTCTTC,CASRGRDSYNEQFF
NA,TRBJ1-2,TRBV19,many,TGTGCCAGTAGCGTGGATCGAAACTATGGCTACACCTTC,CASSVDRNYGYTF
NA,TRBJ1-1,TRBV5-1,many,TGCGCCAGCAGCCCCCAACAGGGCGAGACTGAAGCTTTCTTT,CASSPQQGETEAFF
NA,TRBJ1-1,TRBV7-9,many,TGTGCCAGCAGGTGGAACACTGAAGCTTTCTTT,CASRWNTEAFF
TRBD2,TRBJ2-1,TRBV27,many,TGTGCCAGCAAGGCGCGGGGGGGTTCCTACAATGAGCAGTTCTTC,CASKARGGSYNEQFF
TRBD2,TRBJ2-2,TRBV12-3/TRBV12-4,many,TGTGCCAGCAGTGAACTAGCGGGGGCCACCGGGGAGCTGTTTTTT,CASSELAGATGELFF
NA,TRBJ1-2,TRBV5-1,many,TGCGCCAGCAGCTTGGCAGGCCTCAAGTATGGCTACACCTTC,CASSLAGLKYGYTF
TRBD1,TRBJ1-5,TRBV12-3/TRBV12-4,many,TGTGCCAGCAGTACGGGACAGGGGATTCAGCCCCAGCATTTT,CASSTGQGIQPQHF
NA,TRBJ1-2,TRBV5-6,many,TGTGCCAGCAGCTTGGAAGCATATGGCTACACCTTC,CASSLEAYGYTF
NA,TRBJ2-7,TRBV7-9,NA,TGTGCCAGCAGCTTAGAGCGGGCGGCCCCCGCGCAGTACTTC,CASSLERAAPAQYF
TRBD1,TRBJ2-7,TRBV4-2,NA,TGTGCCAGCAGCGGAGGACAGGGTCTTAGCTACGAGCAGTACTTC,CASSGGQGLSYEQYF
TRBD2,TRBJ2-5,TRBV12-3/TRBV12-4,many,TGTGCCAGCAGTTTTACTAGCGGGGGAGAGACCCAGTACTTC,CASSFTSGGETQYF
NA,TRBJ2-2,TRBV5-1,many,TGCGCCAGCAGCTTGTTGTTGGCAGGACTTAGGACCGGGGAGCTGTTTTTT,CASSLLLAGLRTGELFF
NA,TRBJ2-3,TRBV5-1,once,TGCGCCAGCAGCATACGCTGGGGTGCCGGCACAGATACGCAGTATTTT,CASSIRWGAGTDTQYF
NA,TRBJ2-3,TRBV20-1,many,TGCAGTGACCTTTCCCGTGGGGATACGCAGTATTTT,CSDLSRGDTQYF
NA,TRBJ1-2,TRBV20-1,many,TGCAGTGCTGTAGGGACATCCAACTATGGCTACACCTTC,CSAVGTSNYGYTF
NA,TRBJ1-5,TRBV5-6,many,TGTGCCAGCAGCCCCGGACGGGTAAATCAGCCCCAGCATTTT,CASSPGRVNQPQHF
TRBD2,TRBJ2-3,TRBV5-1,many,TGCGCCAGCAGCCCCTTTGCGGGGGGGCGGACAGATACGCAGTATTTT,CASSPFAGGRTDTQYF
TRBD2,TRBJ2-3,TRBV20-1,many,TGCAGTGAGTTGACGTTGCTAGCGGGGACAGATACGCAGTATTTT,CSELTLLAGTDTQYF
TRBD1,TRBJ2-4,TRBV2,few,TGTGCCAGCAGTGTGGGACAGGTTCTAGACAAAAACATTCAGTACTTC,CASSVGQVLDKNIQYF
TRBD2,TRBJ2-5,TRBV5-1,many,TGCGCCAGCAGCTTGTATACTAGCGGGGGGTCTAAGCAAGAGACCCAGTACTTC,CASSLYTSGGSKQETQYF
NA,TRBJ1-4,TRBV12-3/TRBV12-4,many,TGTGCCAGCAGTGAATGGGGCGAAAAACTGTTTTTT,CASSEWGEKLFF
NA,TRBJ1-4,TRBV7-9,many,TGTGCCAGCAGCTTCTCGCTAGGCTCAACTAATGAAAAACTGTTTTTT,CASSFSLGSTNEKLFF
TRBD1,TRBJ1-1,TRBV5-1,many,TGCGCCAGCAGCTTGTCGCAGGGGGAGACCCCCTTAATGAACACTGAAGCTTTCTTT,CASSLSQGETPLMNTEAFF
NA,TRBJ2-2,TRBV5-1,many,TGCGCCAGCAGCTTGAAGGACTGGACCACCGGGGAGCTGTTTTTT,CASSLKDWTTGELFF
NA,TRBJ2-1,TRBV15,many,TGTGCCACCAGGAACCCGACGTTCAGTGAGCAGTTCTTC,CATRNPTFSEQFF
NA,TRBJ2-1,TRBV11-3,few,TGTGCCAGCAGCCCCGACTGGGTAAGCTCCTACAATGAGCAGTTCTTC,CASSPDWVSSYNEQFF
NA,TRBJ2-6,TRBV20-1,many,TGCAGTGCTAGAGATCTAGGGCAGGCTGGGGCCAACGTCCTGACTTTC,CSARDLGQAGANVLTF
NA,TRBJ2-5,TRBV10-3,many,TGTGCCATCAGTGAGTCGAGAGGGGAGACCCAGTACTTC,CAISESRGETQYF
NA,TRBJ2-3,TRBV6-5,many,TGTGCCAGCAGTTCTAAGCGGCTTCGGCAGTATTTT,CASSSKRLRQYF
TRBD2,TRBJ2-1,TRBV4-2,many,TGTGCCAGCAGCCAAGTCGGGCGGGGGGGGCCTTCCCCCAATGAGCAGTTCTTC,CASSQVGRGGPSPNEQFF
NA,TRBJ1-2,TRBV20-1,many,TGCAGTGCTAGCAATTCTGGGGGCTATGGCTACACCTTC,CSASNSGGYGYTF
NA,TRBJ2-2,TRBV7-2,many,TGTGCCAGCAGCTTATCGGCAGGAAACCCCGGGGAGCTGTTTTTT,CASSLSAGNPGELFF
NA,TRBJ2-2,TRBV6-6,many,TGTGCCAGCAGTTACGGAGGGGGGATTAAGGAGCTGTTTTTT,CASSYGGGIKELFF